A selection of T cell receptor beta chains follows, all from one sample in a study of cytomegalovirus exposure and HLA in healthy donors. Method: immunoSEQ multiplex PCR; TCRdb's copy keeps in-frame clones and lacks some. The sample includes around 260,000 clones, 80% of them seen just once. The sample consisted of PBMCs. The receptors were sampled from a girl under 10 years old in good health and CMV-seronegative. CDR3s include the opening cysteine and the closing phenylalanine or tryptophan. D genes are given only for firm matches. Not all rows give a size; the values are once, few, many and, for expanded clones, a class.

j_call	cdr3_length	d_call	v_call	clone_size	cdr3_aa	cdr3_nt
TRBJ2-7	20	TRBD1	TRBV18	few	CASSPPFPGQGIERSYEQYF	TGTGCCAGCTCACCACCGTTCCCGGGACAGGGTATCGAGAGGTCCTACGAGCAGTACTTC
TRBJ2-1	15	-	TRBV7-6	-	CASSLHQGSYNEQFF	TGTGCCAGCAGCTTACACCAGGGGAGTTACAATGAGCAGTTCTTC
TRBJ2-1	15	-	TRBV7-3	-	CASSLTSGRYNEQFF	TGTGCCAGCAGCTTAACTAGCGGTAGATACAATGAGCAGTTCTTC
TRBJ2-1	13	-	TRBV7-2	-	CASSLEPTNEQFF	TGTGCCAGCAGCTTAGAACCTACCAATGAGCAGTTCTTC
TRBJ2-1	12	-	TRBV4-1	-	CASSQDPNEQFF	TGCGCCAGCAGCCAAGATCCAAATGAGCAGTTCTTC
TRBJ1-2	17	-	TRBV9	-	CASSDRGGNTENYGYTF	TGTGCCAGCAGCGACCGGGGGGGGAATACGGAAAACTATGGCTACACCTTC
TRBJ2-7	16	-	TRBV7-6	once	CASSLVAGSRAYEQYF	TGTGCCAGCAGCTTAGTCGCGGGGTCGCGGGCCTACGAGCAGTACTTC
TRBJ2-7	14	TRBD2	TRBV6-5	-	CASSYGGGSYEQYF	TGTGCCAGCAGTTACGGGGGGGGATCCTACGAGCAGTACTTC
TRBJ1-2	14	-	TRBV28	-	CASSLAVTTYGYTF	TGTGCCAGCAGTCTAGCCGTGACAACCTATGGCTACACCTTC
TRBJ2-1	15	-	TRBV5-1	-	CASSLPSGTANEQFF	TGCGCCAGCAGCCTCCCCTCGGGGACTGCCAATGAGCAGTTCTTC
TRBJ2-7	15	-	TRBV6-5	-	CASSYSRGTTGEQYF	TGTGCCAGCAGTTACTCTCGGGGGACGACTGGCGAGCAGTACTTC
TRBJ2-1	15	-	TRBV27	-	CASSAVLSSYNEQFF	TGTGCCAGCAGTGCGGTACTCAGCTCCTACAATGAGCAGTTCTTC
TRBJ2-7	18	TRBD1	TRBV28	-	CASSLSPGQRIGNDEQYF	TGTGCCAGCAGTTTGTCGCCGGGACAGAGGATCGGTAATGACGAGCAGTACTTC
TRBJ2-1	14	TRBD2	TRBV13	-	CASSLGLAVSEQFF	TGTGCCAGCAGCTTAGGACTAGCGGTGAGTGAGCAGTTCTTC
TRBJ1-1	14	-	TRBV2	-	CASSDGGQKALGFF	TGTGCCAGCAGTGATGGGGGACAAAAGGCTCTCGGTTTCTTT
TRBJ1-5	17	-	TRBV12-5	-	CASGLTPSGHPNQPQHF	TGTGCTAGTGGTTTGACCCCATCGGGACACCCCAATCAGCCCCAGCATTTT
TRBJ2-6	16	-	TRBV7-6	-	CASQTDFGSGANVLTF	TGTGCCAGCCAAACCGACTTTGGGAGTGGGGCCAACGTCCTGACTTTC
TRBJ1-2	14	-	TRBV7-8	-	CASSLAGVNRGYTF	TGTGCCAGCAGCTTAGCCGGGGTGAACCGTGGCTACACCTTC
TRBJ1-6	14	-	TRBV9	-	CASSVAGFNSPLHF	TGTGCCAGCAGCGTAGCGGGGTTTAATTCACCCCTCCACTTT
TRBJ2-1	16	-	TRBV10-3	-	CAISESFSSSYNEQFF	TGTGCCATCAGTGAGTCATTTTCTAGCTCCTACAATGAGCAGTTCTTC
TRBJ1-1	16	TRBD1	TRBV5-1	once	CASGQGRGGMNTEAFF	TGCGCCAGCGGACAGGGGCGAGGGGGCATGAACACTGAAGCTTTCTTT
TRBJ2-1	14	TRBD1	TRBV6-1	once	CASSHRQGRTEQFF	TGTGCCAGCAGCCATCGACAGGGTCGGACTGAGCAGTTCTTC
TRBJ1-1	16	TRBD1	TRBV28	-	CASSPTLDRSDTEAFF	TGTGCCAGCAGTCCAACATTGGACAGGAGTGACACTGAAGCTTTCTTT
TRBJ2-2	15	-	TRBV14	-	CASSQWTANTGELFF	TGTGCCAGCAGCCAATGGACAGCGAACACCGGGGAGCTGTTTTTT
TRBJ2-5	14	-	TRBV5-4	-	CASSLGGSQETQYF	TGTGCCAGCAGCTTAGGAGGTTCGCAAGAGACCCAGTACTTC
TRBJ2-2	15	TRBD1	TRBV27	-	CASSRRQGDTGELFF	TGTGCCAGCAGTCGTCGACAGGGAGACACCGGGGAGCTGTTTTTT
TRBJ1-1	16	-	TRBV9	-	CASSFRPDTLNTEAFF	TGTGCCAGCAGCTTCCGACCGGACACTCTGAACACTGAAGCTTTCTTT
TRBJ1-1	12	-	TRBV5-1	-	CASRGTLREAFF	TGCGCCAGCCGCGGGACCCTCCGTGAAGCTTTCTTT
TRBJ1-2	14	-	TRBV5-6	-	CASSGMDTNYGYTF	TGTGCCAGCAGCGGGATGGACACTAACTATGGCTACACCTTC
TRBJ2-2	14	-	TRBV9	-	CASSVPPSGGELFF	TGTGCCAGCAGCGTTCCTCCCAGCGGCGGGGAGCTGTTTTTT
TRBJ2-5	11	-	TRBV11-2	-	CASSHQETQYF	TGTGCCAGCAGCCATCAAGAGACCCAGTACTTC
TRBJ2-2	15	-	TRBV7-9	-	CASNFGSPNTGELFF	TGTGCCAGCAATTTTGGTAGCCCGAACACCGGGGAGCTGTTTTTT
TRBJ2-1	17	-	TRBV19	-	CASSISSSGRSYNEQFF	TGTGCCAGTAGTATAAGTTCGTCAGGCCGCTCCTACAATGAGCAGTTCTTC